The rows below give T cell receptor beta chains drawn from one sample of a study of blood T cell repertoires in COVID-19. Sequencing used immunoSEQ multiplex PCR; TCRdb keeps in-frame clones, though not all of them. Counted here are 48,000 or so clones, about 92% occurring once; the ten biggest clones make up 3.1%. Specimen: peripheral blood. Every receptor here comes from a human donor in a cohort sampled during active COVID-19. Each CDR3 is given with its conserved first and last residue. The D gene is left open where the match is weak. The listing skips clone size in some rows; elsewhere it reads once, few, many or a size class.

-,TRBV7-9,-,TRBJ2-7,CASSVTGLPYEQYF,TGTGCCAGCAGCGTGACGGGACTCCCTTACGAGCAGTACTTC
-,TRBV9,-,TRBJ2-5,CASSVAGHNSQETQYF,TGTGCCAGCAGCGTAGCAGGACATAACTCCCAAGAGACCCAGTACTTC
-,TRBV10-1,TRBD1,TRBJ2-3,CASTPGTGGFADTQYF,TGCGCCAGCACCCCCGGGACAGGGGGTTTCGCAGATACGCAGTATTTT
-,TRBV5-8,-,TRBJ2-6,CASSLYGPGANVLTF,TGTGCCAGCAGCCTCTACGGTCCTGGGGCCAACGTCCTGACTTTC
-,TRBV10-1,TRBD1,TRBJ2-5,CASSALGQQETQYF,TGCGCCAGCAGTGCATTGGGACAGCAAGAGACCCAGTACTTC
-,TRBV4-1,-,TRBJ1-2,CASSQGTDHNYGYTF,TGCGCCAGCAGCCAAGGCACAGACCATAACTATGGCTACACCTTC
few,TRBV5-1,-,TRBJ2-1,CASSPGQHNEQFF,TGCGCCAGCAGCCCCGGACAGCACAATGAGCAGTTCTTC
-,TRBV12-3/TRBV12-4,-,TRBJ2-5,CASSFLAGETQYF,TGTGCCAGCAGTTTTCTTGCGGGGGAGACCCAGTACTTC
-,TRBV3-1/TRBV3-2,-,TRBJ2-5,CASSQESAGEETQYF,TGTGCCAGCAGCCAAGAGAGTGCAGGGGAAGAGACCCAGTACTTC
-,TRBV3-1/TRBV3-2,TRBD1,TRBJ1-5,CASSQAGGGTGQPQHF,TGTGCCAGCAGCCAAGCCGGTGGGGGGACAGGTCAGCCCCAGCATTTT
-,TRBV30,TRBD1,TRBJ1-1,CAWSWDRKGTEAFF,TGTGCCTGGAGTTGGGACAGGAAGGGCACTGAAGCTTTCTTT
-,TRBV5-5,-,TRBJ2-2,CASSPASRTGELFF,TGTGCCAGCAGCCCGGCTAGCCGCACCGGGGAGCTGTTTTTT
-,TRBV2,-,TRBJ2-1,CASGGHLGLGEQFF,TGTGCCAGCGGGGGACATTTAGGTCTAGGGGAGCAGTTCTTC
-,TRBV5-4,-,TRBJ2-2,CASSFTGSGELFF,TGTGCCAGCAGCTTTACAGGGTCCGGGGAGCTGTTTTTT
-,TRBV3-1/TRBV3-2,-,TRBJ2-3,CASSPSSEADTQYF,TGTGCCAGCAGCCCCTCTAGCGAGGCAGATACGCAGTATTTT
-,TRBV19,TRBD1,TRBJ2-5,CASSLGTGGLETQYF,TGTGCCAGTAGTCTCGGGACAGGGGGGCTGGAGACCCAGTACTTC
-,TRBV11-1,TRBD2,TRBJ2-3,CASSARLAAVGDTQYF,TGTGCCAGCAGCGCCCGACTAGCGGCAGTAGGAGATACGCAGTATTTT
-,TRBV7-8,-,TRBJ2-2,CASSRSRRGELFF,TGTGCCAGCAGCCGGAGCCGGCGGGGGGAGCTGTTTTTT
-,TRBV4-2,TRBD2,TRBJ2-2,CASSQDAFSGRAGTGELFF,TGTGCCAGCAGCCAAGACGCCTTTAGCGGGAGGGCCGGCACCGGGGAGCTGTTTTTT
-,TRBV6-6,TRBD1,TRBJ1-3,CASSRRTGTLSGNTIYF,TGTGCCAGCAGCCGACGGACAGGGACTCTCTCTGGAAACACCATATATTTT
-,TRBV27,-,TRBJ2-7,CASSGGGGTYEQYF,TGTGCCAGCAGTGGGGGGGGCGGAACCTACGAGCAGTACTTC
-,TRBV5-1,-,TRBJ2-1,CASSIPTGYAYNEQFF,TGCGCCAGCAGCATACCTACAGGGTATGCCTACAATGAGCAGTTCTTC
-,TRBV9,TRBD2,TRBJ2-7,CASSLAGGPYEQYF,TGTGCCAGCAGTCTAGCGGGAGGGCCCTACGAGCAGTACTTC
-,TRBV13,-,TRBJ1-1,CASSPGVRNTEAFF,TGTGCCAGCAGCCCGGGGGTGAGAAACACTGAAGCTTTCTTT
-,TRBV9,TRBD1,TRBJ1-1,CASSVEDRAEAFF,TGTGCCAGCAGCGTAGAGGACAGGGCTGAAGCTTTCTTT
-,TRBV18,TRBD2,TRBJ2-3,CASSPNGRTDTQYF,TGTGCCAGCTCACCCAACGGGAGGACAGATACGCAGTATTTT
-,TRBV2,-,TRBJ1-1,CASSPGGTEAFF,TGTGCCAGCAGTCCTGGAGGGACTGAAGCTTTCTTT
-,TRBV4-1,-,TRBJ1-2,CASSQDNGQRNYGYTF,TGCGCCAGCAGCCAAGATAACGGACAGCGAAACTATGGCTACACCTTC
-,TRBV18,TRBD1,TRBJ2-7,CASSPRGQSLYEQYF,TGTGCCAGCTCACCACGGGGACAGAGCCTCTACGAGCAGTACTTC
-,TRBV28,-,TRBJ1-2,CASTPGGVTNYGYTF,TGTGCCAGCACTCCCGGGGGGGTAACCAACTATGGCTACACCTTC
-,TRBV7-8,TRBD2,TRBJ2-5,CASKYIAGLETQYF,TGTGCCAGCAAGTACATAGCGGGGCTTGAGACCCAGTACTTC
-,TRBV5-4,-,TRBJ2-7,CASSGGAVSSYEQYF,TGTGCCAGCAGCGGCGGCGCGGTTAGCTCCTACGAGCAGTACTTC
-,TRBV19,TRBD2,TRBJ2-5,CASSIRVTSGRRGETQYF,TGTGCCAGTAGTATTAGGGTCACTAGCGGGAGGAGGGGAGAGACCCAGTACTTC
-,TRBV5-4,-,TRBJ2-3,CASSSRGTTDTQYF,TGTGCCAGCAGCTCAAGGGGTACCACAGATACGCAGTATTTT
-,TRBV9,TRBD2,TRBJ2-1,CASSATSGSYEQFF,TGTGCCAGCAGCGCCACTAGCGGGAGCTATGAGCAGTTCTTC
-,TRBV5-1,TRBD1,TRBJ2-7,CASSPEQGFANEQYF,TGCGCCAGCAGCCCCGAACAGGGGTTCGCAAACGAGCAGTACTTC
-,TRBV28,-,TRBJ1-6,CASSFLRGGDSPLHF,TGTGCCAGCAGTTTCCTCCGAGGAGGGGATTCACCCCTCCACTTT
-,TRBV11-2,-,TRBJ2-5,CASSLVRGQETQYF,TGTGCCAGCAGCTTAGTGAGGGGGCAAGAGACCCAGTACTTC
-,TRBV12-1,-,TRBJ2-1,CASSPALASSGRDSNYNEQFF,TGTGCCAGCAGCCCGGCTCTCGCTAGTTCGGGTCGGGACTCGAACTACAATGAGCAGTTCTTC
-,TRBV4-2,-,TRBJ2-5,CASSPPGAKTQYF,TGTGCCAGCAGCCCCCCAGGGGCCAAGACCCAGTACTTC
-,TRBV7-3,TRBD1,TRBJ2-1,CASSLKGQDVWDEQFF,TGTGCCAGCAGCTTAAAAGGACAGGACGTGTGGGATGAGCAGTTCTTC
-,TRBV7-9,-,TRBJ1-1,CASSSLTGSAEAFF,TGTGCCAGCAGCTCACTTACAGGGAGTGCTGAAGCTTTCTTT
-,TRBV19,-,TRBJ1-5,CASSIGGRGRGQPQHF,TGTGCCAGTAGTATAGGAGGCAGGGGAAGAGGTCAGCCCCAGCATTTT
once,TRBV14,TRBD2,TRBJ2-1,CASSQGTSGYNEQFF,TGTGCCAGCAGCCAAGGGACTAGCGGTTACAATGAGCAGTTCTTC
-,TRBV27,-,TRBJ2-7,CASSLFSTALSYEQYF,TGTGCCAGCAGTTTATTTTCCACAGCCCTAAGCTACGAGCAGTACTTC
-,TRBV10-2,-,TRBJ1-1,CASSSMGANTEAFF,TGCGCCAGCAGTAGTATGGGAGCGAACACTGAAGCTTTCTTT
once,TRBV29-1,-,TRBJ2-7,CSVEIGGSSYEQYF,TGCAGCGTAGAAATCGGGGGAAGCTCCTACGAGCAGTACTTC
-,TRBV5-1,-,TRBJ2-5,CASSSGNAKETQYF,TGCGCCAGCAGCTCCGGGAACGCGAAAGAGACCCAGTACTTC
-,TRBV5-1,-,TRBJ2-7,CASSLTQSYSYEQYF,TGCGCCAGCAGCTTGACACAGAGTTACTCCTACGAGCAGTACTTC
-,TRBV6-5,TRBD1,TRBJ2-1,CAIRSGQGGHNEQFF,TGTGCCATCCGGTCCGGACAGGGCGGCCACAATGAGCAGTTCTTC
-,TRBV5-6,TRBD2,TRBJ2-3,CASSSRVGVAGTSTDTQYF,TGTGCCAGCAGCTCTCGGGTCGGGGTAGCGGGGACTAGCACAGATACGCAGTATTTT
-,TRBV27,-,TRBJ2-2,CASSFSGLGAGELFF,TGTGCCAGCAGTTTCTCTGGACTCGGCGCCGGGGAGCTGTTTTTT
-,TRBV20-1,-,TRBJ2-7,CSADRSYEQYF,TGCAGCGCAGACAGATCCTACGAGCAGTACTTC
-,TRBV28,TRBD2,TRBJ2-7,CASRTSGRDEQYF,TGTGCCAGCAGAACTAGCGGGAGGGACGAGCAGTACTTC
-,TRBV6-5,-,TRBJ2-1,CASRPGTSYNEQFF,TGTGCCAGCAGACCCGGGACAAGCTACAATGAGCAGTTCTTC
once,TRBV6-6,-,TRBJ1-1,CASSYSKQKNTEAFF,TGTGCCAGCAGTTACTCGAAACAGAAGAACACTGAAGCTTTCTTT
-,TRBV19,TRBD2,TRBJ2-3,CASSIGLAGGTDTQYF,TGTGCCAGTAGTATCGGGCTAGCGGGAGGCACAGATACGCAGTATTTT
-,TRBV12-3/TRBV12-4,-,TRBJ2-1,CASRRAEEQFF,TGTGCCAGCAGGCGCGCGGAGGAGCAGTTCTTC
once,TRBV7-6,-,TRBJ1-3,CASSSPGTGNTIYF,TGTGCCAGCAGCTCCCCGGGAACTGGAAACACCATATATTTT